A single TCR beta chain is shown here with its context. The data stem from a study of post-analysis software for immune sequencing data. Study-level information: Patients had relapsing-remitting, secondary progressive or progressive-relapsing multiple sclerosis; some lacked subtype.

TCR beta libraries were prepared from cDNA with unique molecular identifiers. One entry per CDR3 protein results from TCRdb running MiXCR on the PCR reads. The table lists some 700,000 distinct CDR3 sequences, approximately 59% of them singletons. The clonotype originates from a girl aged 2 to 10 with multiple sclerosis. The sequencing sample was made of blood.

CDR3 sequence: CASSGWGDRANYGYTF. Written as DNA, the CDR3 is TGCGCCAGCAGTGGATGGGGGGACAGGGCCAACTATGGCTACACCTTC. V and J are TRBV10-2 and TRBJ1-2; TRBD1 agrees at 9 bases. From germline, CDR1 is WSHSY and CDR2 SAAADI. Trimming cost V 4 bases and J 2 bases; bases outside gene matches: 8. The CDR3 spans 16 residues.